This TCR beta chain came from a study of metastatic and nonmetastatic thyroid tumors. At the level of the study: The comparison covered peripheral blood and tumor or nodule tissue in malignant and benign thyroid patients.

Study-level points and caveats: Benign nodules were reported to have significantly lower TCR beta diversity than malignant thyroid tumors, in blood and tumor.

Original data processing: The study's classifier, a distant-metastasis tool for papillary thyroid cancer, was built using CDR3 differences across clinicopathological groups. TCRdb re-processed the PCR reads through MiXCR. None of the V and J calls come from the authors' own analysis; TCRdb made them. Of around 36,000 clones detected, 25% to 35% appear once; the ten largest clones hold less than 9.5%. Comments on this clone: What it binds is unknown.

Every patient was untreated before thyroid surgery. Trimming took 10 bases from V and 4 from J; bases not matched to a gene: 11. This CDR3 region has 14 residues. Germline CDR1 is SNHLY and CDR2 is FYNNEI. This chain links TRBV2 with TRBJ1-2; 8 bases match TRBD1. Sequencing was carried out using blood. This sequence was found in a female donor with papillary thyroid cancer or a benign thyroid nodule (not recorded which). Some clones in this sample may be carry-over from other donors' samples. The DNA of the CDR3 is TGTGCCATCATTCCCGACAGGGGTTCCTATGGCTACACCTTC. As protein: CAIIPDRGSYGYTF. Based on the CDR3 plus reference TRBV2 and TRBJ1-2, the full variable domain is EPEVTQTPSHQVTQMGQEVILRCVPISNHLYFYWYRQILGQKVEFLVSFYNNEISEKSEIFDDQFSVERPDGSNFTLKIRSTKLEDSAMYFCAIIPDRGSYGYTFGSGTRLTVV.